The 30 T cell receptor beta chains given below trace back to one sample, sequenced in a study of cytomegalovirus exposure and HLA in healthy donors. PCR was performed using 60 Vbeta and 13 Jbeta primers. Clones were sequenced by immunoSEQ multiplex PCR, and TCRdb holds only the in-frame ones, with some missing. The table has 100,000 to 150,000 clones, roughly four fifths seen once. The sequenced sample consisted of PBMCs. These receptors all stem from an older woman in good health and CMV-seronegative.

Notes on this clone: The junction departs from the called germline gene at one end, perhaps through a read error. This chain links TRBV12-5 with TRBJ2-1; a weak D match, TRBD2 (6 bases). Germline CDR1 reads LGHNT; CDR2 reads FRNRAP. The CDR3 has 15 residues. The CDR3 protein is CASAPRGSPYNERVF. CDR3 nucleotides: TGTGCTAGTGCTCCCCGCGGCAGTCCCTACAATGAGCGGGTCTTC.

CDR3 sequence (DNA): TGTGCCAGCAGCTTAAGCGGCACAACTGAAGCTTTCTTT. Protein sequence: CASSLSGTTEAFF. This sequence joins TRBV7-3 and TRBJ1-1; the D is unclear. With 1 base removed from V and 5 bases from J, the gap between germline ends came to 8 bases. Per germline, CDR1 SGHTA and CDR2 FQGTGA. The CDR3 totals 13 residues.

The J gene is TRBJ1-6, the V gene TRBV19; D might be TRBD1 (5 bases). V was shortened by 8 bases and J by 6 bases, with 17 bases between the two germline ends. This CDR3 region has 15 residues. Germline CDR1 LNHDA, CDR2 SQIVND (reference sequence). CDR3 residues: CASRYYGASNSPLHF. The CDR3 DNA follows: TGTGCCAGTCGATATTATGGGGCCTCTAATTCACCCCTCCACTTT.

V is TRBV28 and J is TRBJ1-6; the D gene is possibly TRBD1 (5 bases). The CDR3 sequence is 14 residues long. The germline V and J ends were trimmed by 5 bases and 3 bases, with 8 bases remaining between them. In germline, CDR1 is MDHEN, CDR2 SYDVKM. For the CDR3, the DNA is TGTGCCAGCAGTGAGACAGACTATAATTCACCCCTCCACTTT. Its translation: CASSETDYNSPLHF.

J is TRBJ1-3 and V is TRBV5-4; 8 nucleotides agree with TRBD1. The CDR3 totals 16 residues. Germline CDR1 SGHNT, CDR2 YYREEE (reference sequence). V was clipped by 2 bases and J by 2 bases; unmatched bases: 6. The CDR3 loop is CASSFAGQVAGNTIYF. DNA of the CDR3: TGTGCCAGCAGCTTCGCGGGACAGGTCGCTGGAAACACCATATATTTT.

CDR3 sequence reads: CASSLQGPRNEQFF. CDR3 coding DNA: TGCGCCAGCAGCTTACAGGGGCCGCGCAATGAGCAGTTCTTC. The rearrangement joins TRBV5-1 to TRBJ2-1; 7 bases map to TRBD1. The CDR3 is 14 residues long. The germline V gene encodes CDR1 SGHRS and CDR2 YFSETQ. After removal of 2 bases from V and 6 bases from J, the junction contained 5 bases not matched to a gene.

The genes are TRBV18 and TRBJ2-5; 9 bases map to TRBD1. The CDR3 is 15 residues long. Germline V lookup: CDR1 KGHSH, CDR2 LQKENI. The ends lost 5 bases at V and 5 bases at J; junction bases unmatched: 9. For the CDR3, the DNA is TGTGCCAGCTCAACAACAGGGGGCGGTTGGGAGACCCAGTACTTC. Translation gives CASSTTGGGWETQYF.

The gene calls are TRBV18 and TRBJ2-4, with 7 bases fitting TRBD1. CDR3 length: 17 amino acids. Germline CDR1 KGHSH, CDR2 LQKENI. The trim removed 3 bases at V and 1 base at J, leaving 9 bases unmatched. DNA of the CDR3: TGTGCCAGCTCACCCCCTAGGACAGGCGCTGCCAAAAACATTCAGTACTTC. Amino acids: CASSPPRTGAAKNIQYF.

J is TRBJ2-1 and V is TRBV18; D possibly corresponds to TRBD1 (6 bases). Trimming stripped 3 bases from V and 0 bases from J, with 12 bases between. CDR1 and CDR2 (germline): KGHSH, LQKENI. This CDR3 contains 16 residues. CDR3 in amino acids: CASSPRTVRSYNEQFF. In DNA, the CDR3 is TGTGCCAGCTCACCTCGGACAGTTCGCTCCTACAATGAGCAGTTCTTC.

The chain has TRBV7-8 and TRBJ2-2, with D possibly being TRBD2 (5 bases). The CDR3 length is 14 residues. Trimming took off 5 bases at V and 7 bases at J, with 14 bases between the two ends. Per the germline V gene, CDR1 is SGHVS and CDR2 is FQNEAQ. CDR3: CASSPLFRGGELFF. CDR3 DNA sequence: TGTGCCAGCAGCCCCCTCTTCCGGGGCGGGGAGCTGTTTTTT.

The chain recombines TRBV29-1 with TRBJ2-1, with D perhaps matching TRBD1 (6 bases). CDR3 length: 11 residues. Per the germline V gene, CDR1 is SQVTM and CDR2 is ANQGSEA. Trimming left V 7 bases short and J 10 bases short, with 14 bases between. The CDR3 DNA reads as TGCAGCGGGGGGCCCGAACGGGAGCAGTTCTTC. This translates into CSGGPEREQFF.

This chain uses TRBV7-9 with TRBJ1-4; TRBD1 is a possible D gene (5 bases). V was pared by 0 bases and J by 3 bases, with 5 bases between. From germline, CDR1 is SEHNR and CDR2 FQNEAQ (reference sequence). The CDR3 covers 14 residues. CDR3 sequence: CASSLAGANEKLFF. The CDR3 DNA is TGTGCCAGCAGCTTAGCAGGGGCTAATGAAAAACTGTTTTTT.

The chain combines TRBV6-1 with TRBJ1-4; TRBD1 matches 8 bases. The CDR3 has 15 residues. The V gene's germline CDR1 is MNHNS and CDR2 SASEGT. The V and J ends lost 6 bases and 2 bases, in that order; junction bases with no gene match: 5. For the CDR3, the DNA is TGTGCCAGCAGACCAGGACAGGGTACTAATGAAAAACTGTTTTTT. It is translated as CASRPGQGTNEKLFF.

V and J are TRBV4-1 and TRBJ1-4, with no clear D. V was cut by 3 bases and J by 4 bases, with 18 bases left in between. Per germline, CDR1 MGHRA and CDR2 YSYEKL. This CDR3 is built from 17 residues. Written as DNA, the CDR3 is TGCGCCAGCAGCCACCCTCTCACGGGTAATATTAATGAAAAACTGTTTTTT. It translates to CASSHPLTGNINEKLFF.

V and J are TRBV10-3 and TRBJ2-3; tentatively, D is TRBD1 (5 bases). The length of the CDR3 is 17 residues. V lost 2 bases, J lost 0 bases, and 15 bases lay in between. Germline-derived CDR1 and CDR2 are ENHRY and SYGVKD. CDR3 bases: TGTGCCATCAGTGAGCCGCTGACAGCCACTAGCACAGATACGCAGTATTTT. Residues: CAISEPLTATSTDTQYF.

The chain links TRBV28 to TRBJ2-2; possibly TRBD1 for D (5 bases). This CDR3 comprises 15 residues. V shed 6 bases and J shed 3 bases, with 14 bases lying between them. CDR1 is MDHEN and CDR2 is SYDVKM in the germline V gene. The CDR3 protein is CASRNDRVHTGELFF. In DNA, the CDR3 is TGTGCCAGCAGGAACGACAGAGTGCACACCGGGGAGCTGTTTTTT. The variable domain in full, completed from reference TRBV28 and TRBJ2-2, reads DVKVTQSSRYLVKRTGEKVFLECVQDMDHENMFWYRQDPGLGLRLIYFSYDVKMKEKGDIPEGYSVSREKKERFSLILESASTNQTSMYLCASRNDRVHTGELFFGEGSRLTVL.

The V gene is TRBV25-1, the J gene TRBJ1-2; D gene ambiguous. Germline V gives CDR1 MGHDK, CDR2 SYGVNS. This CDR3 comprises 15 residues. V gave up 1 base and J gave up 7 bases, with 16 bases separating them. CDR3 DNA sequence: TGTGCCAGCAGTGAATCTCTCGTAGGGCGGGGTGGCTACACCTTC. It yields the protein CASSESLVGRGGYTF.

The chain joins TRBV28 to TRBJ1-1; 8 nucleotides line up with TRBD1. Germline V gene lookup returns CDR1 MDHEN and CDR2 SYDVKM. The trim removed 5 bases at V and 0 bases at J, leaving 8 bases unmatched. The CDR3 is made up of 16 amino acids. The CDR3 DNA sequence: TGTGCCAGCAGTGCCCTCCAGGGGGCCTTGAACACTGAAGCTTTCTTT. Protein product: CASSALQGALNTEAFF.

The chain carries TRBV5-1 and TRBJ2-2, with 10 bases fitting TRBD1. Germline CDR1 and CDR2: SGHRS and YFSETQ. The CDR3 is made up of 17 amino acids. V shed 4 bases and J 4 bases; nucleotides not matched to a gene: 10. The CDR3 DNA is TGCGCCAGCAGCCTAGGGACAGGGGTAATGACCACCGGGGAGCTGTTTTTT. It is translated as CASSLGTGVMTTGELFF. Using reference TRBV5-1 and TRBJ2-2 for the parts outside the CDR3, the full variable domain is KAGVTQTPRYLIKTRGQQVTLSCSPISGHRSVSWYQQTPGQGLQFLFEYFSETQRNKGNFPGRFSGRQFSNSRSEMNVSTLELGDSALYLCASSLGTGVMTTGELFFGEGSRLTVL.

The J gene is TRBJ1-4, the V gene TRBV11-2; the match to TRBD1 covers 7 bases. The CDR3 sequence is 16 residues long. V was pared by 1 base and J by 6 bases, with 8 bases of the junction left unmatched. Germline CDR1 SGHAT, CDR2 FQNNGV. CDR3 loop: CASSLGRGQRDEKLFF. CDR3 DNA sequence: TGTGCCAGCAGCTTAGGTCGGGGACAGCGTGATGAAAAACTGTTTTTT.

The gene calls are TRBV28 and TRBJ1-5, with D maybe TRBD1 (5 bases). The germline gives CDR1 MDHEN, CDR2 SYDVKM. CDR3 length equals 16 residues. The ends were cut back, 6 bases at V and 0 bases at J, with 15 bases in the middle. This chain's CDR3 is CASSTAGGYSNQPQHF. The CDR3 DNA sequence: TGTGCCAGCAGCACCGCGGGGGGATATAGCAATCAGCCCCAGCATTTT. Full variable domain (remainder filled in from reference TRBV28 and TRBJ1-5): DVKVTQSSRYLVKRTGEKVFLECVQDMDHENMFWYRQDPGLGLRLIYFSYDVKMKEKGDIPEGYSVSREKKERFSLILESASTNQTSMYLCASSTAGGYSNQPQHFGDGTRLSIL.

Worth noting for this clone: Other DNA sequences of this sample code for an identical CDR3. The chain couples TRBV7-9 to TRBJ2-7, with unresolved D. V was pared by 3 bases and J by 0 bases, with 6 bases between. CDR3 length equals 13 residues. Germline CDR1 reads SEHNR; CDR2 reads FQNEAQ (reference sequence). The DNA for the CDR3 is TGTGCCAGCAGCTTCTCGAGCTCCTACGAGCAGTACTTC. This gives the protein CASSFSSSYEQYF.

Regarding this clone: The junction does not match germline at one end; this may be a read error. The rearrangement uses TRBV7-6 and TRBJ1-5, with 8 bases that match TRBD1. Germline-derived CDR1 and CDR2 are SGHVS and FNYEAQ. There are 19 residues in the CDR3. The CDR3 is CASSLALTGEVNSNQPQHF. CDR3 in DNA: TGTGCTAGCAGCTTAGCTTTGACAGGGGAGGTAAATAGCAATCAGCCCCAGCATTTT.

The chain couples TRBV7-8 to TRBJ2-5, with D possibly TRBD2 on 6 matching bases. The V gene's germline CDR1 is SGHVS and CDR2 FQNEAQ. There are 15 residues in the CDR3. V was cut by 0 bases and J by 2 bases, with 10 bases left in between. CDR3 nucleotides: TGTGCCAGCAGCTTAGCAGGACTAATACAAGAGACCCAGTACTTC. It codes for CASSLAGLIQETQYF.

V gene TRBV7-9 combines with J gene TRBJ1-1, with TRBD1 matching 9 bases. V trimming: 7 bases; J trimming: 5 bases; junction bases outside the gene matches: 20. The CDR3 sequence is 18 residues long. Looked up from germline, CDR1 is SEHNR and CDR2 is FQNEAQ (reference sequence). For the CDR3, the DNA is TGTGCCAGCAACATGGGGGTTCCGGGGACAGGGCGTGGGACTGAAGCTTTCTTT. It translates to CASNMGVPGTGRGTEAFF.

This chain joins TRBV10-2 and TRBJ2-3; a weak D match, TRBD2 (6 bases). V was clipped by 10 bases and J by 0 bases, with 8 bases between them. The length of the CDR3 is 12 residues. CDR1 and CDR2 (germline): WSHSY, SAAADI. The CDR3 coding sequence is TGCGCCACCAGCGGGAGCACAGATACGCAGTATTTT. This sequence encodes CATSGSTDTQYF.

The chain is built from TRBV28 and TRBJ2-3; TRBD2 matches 9 bases. CDR1 and CDR2 from the germline V gene are MDHEN and SYDVKM. V dropped 5 bases and J dropped 4; count of bases not matched to a gene: 1. This CDR3 spans 13 amino acids. The CDR3 loop is CASSRGGADTQYF. The DNA of the CDR3 is TGTGCCAGCAGTCGCGGGGGGGCAGATACGCAGTATTTT.

V is TRBV19 and J is TRBJ1-1; the D gene is possibly TRBD1 (5 bases). V lost 5 bases and J 5 bases, leaving 18 bases between the germline ends. CDR3 size: 15 residues. The germline V gene encodes CDR1 LNHDA and CDR2 SQIVND (reference sequence). The DNA of the CDR3 is TGTGCCAGTAGTGAAGAATGGGGGGGAAATACTGAAGCTTTCTTT. Translation: CASSEEWGGNTEAFF.

The chain combines TRBV19 with TRBJ1-4, with D hard to call. The CDR3 extends over 15 amino acids. With 6 bases removed from V and 8 bases from J, the gap between germline ends came to 19 bases. Germline V CDR1 and CDR2: LNHDA, SQIVND (reference sequence). In DNA, the CDR3 is TGTGCCAGTAGGTGGGATTCCGGACTTCAAGAAAAACTGTTTTTT. It encodes CASRWDSGLQEKLFF.

This rearrangement joins TRBV25-1 to TRBJ2-1; 13 nucleotides agree with TRBD2. The CDR3 runs to 17 residues. CDR1 MGHDK and CDR2 SYGVNS come from the germline V gene. V was clipped by 4 bases and J by 7 bases; unmatched bases: 10. Here the CDR3 reads CASSASIPGLAGNEQFF. The CDR3 bases are TGTGCCAGCAGTGCCAGCATCCCGGGACTAGCGGGAAATGAGCAGTTCTTC. Full variable domain (outside the CDR3, taken from reference TRBV25-1 and TRBJ2-1): EADIYQTPRYLVIGTGKKITLECSQTMGHDKMYWYQQDPGMELHLIHYSYGVNSTEKGDLSSESTVSRIRTEHFPLTLESARPSHTSQYLCASSASIPGLAGNEQFFGPGTRLTVL.